The clone carrying this T cell receptor beta chain has a handful of counts. This record belongs to a study of T cells after somatic rescue of genetic block. Only in-frame clones appear in the TCRdb table, and some are missing; sequencing was by immunoSEQ multiplex PCR. The sample yields around 12,000 clones, approximately 74% seen once. The sequenced sample was peripheral blood mononuclear cells (PBMCs). The TCR originated in a boy younger than 18.

The CDR3 here is CASSLDISGQGEAFF. The CDR3 region has the DNA TGTGCCAGCAGCTTAGATATAAGCGGGCAGGGTGAAGCTTTCTTT. V gene TRBV11-2 combines with J gene TRBJ1-1; weak D call: TRBD1 (5 bases). The V gene lost 0 bases and the J gene lost 7 bases, with 15 bases spanning the gap. The CDR3 runs to 15 residues. In germline, CDR1 is SGHAT, CDR2 FQNNGV.